The 29 T cell receptor beta chains presented below share a single source sample, sequenced in a study of T cells after yellow fever vaccination. One entry per CDR3 protein results from TCRdb running MiXCR on the 5' RACE reads. Here the sample spans about 300,000 distinct CDR3 sequences, 7.5% to 9% being singletons. The starting material was CD4+ T cells sorted from PBMCs, obtained 5 days after the yellow fever booster vaccination. All receptors come from a man younger than 35 who received the YFV17D yellow fever vaccine.

The V gene is TRBV29-1, the J gene TRBJ2-7, with TRBD2 as a possible D gene (6 bases). The CDR3 has 13 residues. V was clipped by 4 bases and J by 3 bases, with 13 bases between them. The germline V gene has CDR1 SQVTM and CDR2 ANQGSEA. This chain's CDR3 is CSVGEVRDYEQYF. The CDR3 nucleotides read TGCAGCGTTGGGGAGGTCAGGGACTACGAGCAGTACTTC.

This clonotype has ten or more counts. The chain recombines TRBV7-2 with TRBJ2-3; 7 bases are shared with TRBD1. The V segment lost 3 bases and the J segment 2 bases; nucleotides outside the gene matches: 5. Germline loops: CDR1 SGHTA, CDR2 FQGNSA. There are 15 residues in the CDR3. CDR3: CASSLGTVVTDTQYF. The CDR3 DNA sequence: TGTGCCAGCAGCTTGGGGACAGTCGTCACAGATACGCAGTATTTT.

This clonotype occurred many times. The chain has TRBV25-1 and TRBJ2-7; the match to TRBD1 covers 7 bases. CDR1 is MGHDK, CDR2 SYGVNS, per germline. The V segment lost 8 bases and the J segment 3 bases; nucleotides outside the gene matches: 7. This CDR3 is built from 13 residues. CDR3 sequence: CASRGDSSYEQYV. CDR3 in DNA: TGTGCCAGCCGAGGGGACAGTAGCTACGAGCAGTACGTC.

This chain connects TRBV20-1 to TRBJ2-2; D is possibly TRBD2 (6 bases). CDR3 length equals 14 residues. Germline V gives CDR1 DFQATT, CDR2 SNEGSKA (reference sequence). Trimming pared 4 bases from V and 4 bases from J, leaving 13 bases between. CDR3 sequence reads: CSATPGGITGELFF. CDR3 DNA: TGCAGTGCTACCCCCGGGGGAATCACCGGGGAGCTGTTTTTT.

Only a few counts were recorded for this clonotype. The chain carries TRBV28 and TRBJ1-4, with D unresolved. In germline, CDR1 is MDHEN, CDR2 SYDVKM. The CDR3 has 12 residues. V dropped 4 bases and J dropped 10 bases, with 10 bases sitting between them. The CDR3 nucleotides are TGTGCCAGCAGTTACCGGGTGGGAAAACTGTTTTTT. Translating gives CASSYRVGKLFF.

This clonotype came up many times. This chain connects TRBV4-1 to TRBJ1-1; TRBD1 matches at 10 bases. V was pared by 4 bases and J by 1 base, with 3 bases of the junction left unmatched. This CDR3 contains 15 residues. From germline, CDR1 is MGHRA and CDR2 YSYEKL. Here the CDR3 DNA reads TGCGCCAGCAGCCTGGGACAGGGGCCGAACACTGAAGCTTTCTTT. Amino acid sequence: CASSLGQGPNTEAFF.

In DNA, the CDR3 is TGCAGTGCTAGAGACCCGAGCGGGGGGGCAGATACGCAGTATTTT. Protein sequence: CSARDPSGGADTQYF. The rearrangement uses TRBV20-1 and TRBJ2-3; TRBD2 matches at 10 bases. V was clipped by 0 bases and J by 4 bases; unmatched bases: 4. The CDR3 consists of 15 residues. Germline CDR1 DFQATT, CDR2 SNEGSKA (reference sequence).

The CDR3 DNA reads TGTGCCAGCAGCCAAGAATCCGGGGTTACCTACGAGCAGTACTTC. As protein: CASSQESGVTYEQYF. The J gene is TRBJ2-7, the V gene TRBV4-2; weak D call: TRBD2 (5 bases). The CDR3 loop spans 15 amino acids. Germline CDR1 and CDR2: LGHNA and YNFKEQ. The ends were cut back, 0 bases at V and 2 bases at J, with 11 bases in the middle.

This clonotype appeared many times. This rearrangement joins TRBV6-5 to TRBJ2-7, with 7 positions matching TRBD2. After removal of 0 bases from V and 1 base from J, the junction contained 3 bases not matched to a gene. The CDR3 covers 15 residues. Germline values: CDR1 MNHEY, CDR2 SVGAGI. The CDR3 is CASSYSGGESYEQYF. Here the CDR3 DNA reads TGTGCCAGCAGTTACTCTGGGGGGGAGTCCTACGAGCAGTACTTC.

This clonotype was recorded a few times. The J gene is TRBJ2-3, the V gene TRBV12-3 or TRBV12-4; the match to TRBD2 covers 11 bases. This CDR3 spans 16 amino acids. V trimming: 8 bases; J trimming: 5 bases; junction bases outside the gene matches: 12. This CDR3 reads CASGHWASGGIDTQYF. The CDR3, as DNA: TGTGCCAGCGGCCATTGGGCTAGCGGGGGGATAGATACGCAGTATTTT.

The CDR3 sequence: CASSQDTYSSSYNSPLHF. The CDR3, as DNA: TGTGCCAGCAGCCAAGATACGTACTCAAGCTCCTATAATTCACCCCTCCACTTT. The rearrangement uses TRBV4-2 and TRBJ1-6; no clear D. The CDR3 is made up of 18 amino acids. CDR1 LGHNA and CDR2 YNFKEQ come from the germline V gene. Trimming left V 0 bases short and J 0 bases short, with 12 bases between.

This clonotype was counted between two and nine times. The J gene is TRBJ1-4, the V gene TRBV7-9; D not resolved. Germline lookup yields CDR1 SEHNR and CDR2 FQNEAQ (reference sequence). The CDR3 has 16 residues. V lost 4 bases and J lost 1, with 13 bases in between. In nucleotides, the CDR3 is TGTGCCAGCAGCTCGGGCCGGGGATTAACTAATGAAAAACTGTTTTTT. Translated, it gives CASSSGRGLTNEKLFF.

The CDR3 region is CASRARERSSYEQYF. The DNA for the CDR3 is TGTGCCAGCAGGGCCAGGGAGAGGTCTTCCTACGAGCAGTACTTC. This chain links TRBV7-8 with TRBJ2-7; D possibly matches TRBD1 or TRBD2 (5 bases each). Trimming took off 6 bases at V and 1 base at J, with 16 bases between the two ends. Germline CDR1 SGHVS, CDR2 FQNEAQ. The CDR3 is made up of 15 amino acids. The entire variable domain, with the rest obtained from reference TRBV7-8 and TRBJ2-7, is as follows: GAGVSQSPRYKVAKRGQDVALRCDPISGHVSLFWYQQALGQGPEFLTYFQNEAQLDKSGLPSDRFFAERPEGSVSTLKIQRTQQEDSAVYLCASRARERSSYEQYFGPGTRLTVT.

This clonotype came up a few times. The CDR3 protein is CASSRQVQNSPLHF. The CDR3, as DNA: TGTGCCAGCAGCCGTCAAGTACAGAATTCACCCCTCCACTTT. This sequence joins TRBV5-4 and TRBJ1-6; D is ambiguous. Trimming stripped 4 bases from V and 7 bases from J, with 12 bases between. CDR3 length: 14 amino acids. Germline CDR1 reads SGHNT; CDR2 reads YYREEE (reference sequence).

At least ten counts were recorded for this clonotype. The CDR3 here is CASSPGFNTEAFF. CDR3 sequence (DNA): TGTGCCAGCAGCCCGGGATTCAACACTGAAGCTTTCTTT. The rearrangement uses TRBV7-2 and TRBJ1-1, with D hard to call. The CDR3 sequence is 13 residues long. Trimming removed 5 bases from V and 2 bases from J, with 9 bases in between. From germline, CDR1 is SGHTA and CDR2 FQGNSA.

This clonotype was seen only a few times. The chain combines TRBV5-4 with TRBJ2-7; 8 positions match TRBD1. The CDR3 runs 16 residues. The germline V gene has CDR1 SGHNT and CDR2 YYREEE (reference sequence). Trimming took 0 bases from V and 6 from J; bases not matched to a gene: 11. The CDR3 DNA sequence: TGTGCCAGCAGCTTGGGACAGGGGTTATCGTTCTTCGAGCAGTACGTC. This codes for CASSLGQGLSFFEQYV.

Only a few counts were recorded for this clonotype. The CDR3 loop reads CASSLAGQYEQYF. The CDR3, as DNA: TGTGCCAGCAGTTTAGCCGGACAGTACGAGCAGTACTTC. The rearrangement joins TRBV12-3 or TRBV12-4 to TRBJ2-7, with D possibly matching TRBD1 (6 bases). This CDR3 contains 13 residues. V was trimmed by 0 bases and J by 4 bases, leaving 7 bases between them.

There are a few counts of this clonotype. The V gene is TRBV29-1, the J gene TRBJ2-3; D possibly corresponds to TRBD2 (6 bases). The germline gives CDR1 SQVTM, CDR2 ANQGSEA. The length of the CDR3 is 13 residues. CDR3 region: CCGVLPGTDTQYF. As DNA, the CDR3 is TGCTGCGGGGTGTTGCCTGGCACAGATACGCAGTATTTT.

The V gene is TRBV24-1, the J gene TRBJ2-1; TRBD1 matches 8 bases. The CDR3 contains 13 residues. The V segment lost 9 bases and the J segment 10 bases; nucleotides outside the gene matches: 10. The germline V gene encodes CDR1 KGHDR and CDR2 SFDVKD. CDR3 in amino acids: CATQGQGITEQFF. The CDR3 bases are TGTGCCACCCAAGGACAGGGTATCACGGAGCAGTTCTTC.

The CDR3 is CASSGPPGGHYGYTF. In DNA, the CDR3 is TGTGCCAGCAGCGGCCCGCCGGGGGGGCACTATGGCTACACCTTC. This chain connects TRBV9 to TRBJ1-2; possibly TRBD1 for D (6 bases). CDR1 and CDR2 (germline): SGDLS, YYNGEE. Trimming took off 3 bases at V and 3 bases at J, with 15 bases between the two ends. This CDR3 is built from 15 residues.

This clonotype has a handful of counts. The CDR3 spells CASSFGLAGEQFF. CDR3 nucleotide sequence: TGTGCCAGCAGTTTCGGTCTAGCGGGGGAGCAGTTCTTC. V and J are TRBV12-3 or TRBV12-4 and TRBJ2-1; 9 nucleotides align to TRBD2. This CDR3 is 13 amino acids long. V shed 3 bases, J shed 10 bases, and the junction held 4 bases outside the gene matches.

This clonotype has more than one count but fewer than ten. The rearrangement uses TRBV12-5 and TRBJ2-7; perhaps D is TRBD1 or TRBD2 (6 bases each). Germline values: CDR1 LGHNT, CDR2 FRNRAP. The CDR3 runs 19 residues. V lost 0 bases to trimming and J lost 2 bases, with 23 bases between them. Here the CDR3 reads CASGLVLRGVLLEPYEQYF. CDR3 coding DNA: TGTGCTAGTGGTTTGGTCTTAAGGGGGGTTCTTCTGGAGCCCTACGAGCAGTACTTC.

This sequence joins TRBV19 and TRBJ1-1; tentatively, D is TRBD1 (6 bases). The length of the CDR3 is 14 residues. Germline V gene sequence: CDR1 LNHDA, CDR2 SQIVND (reference sequence). V shed 6 bases and J shed 2 bases, with 13 bases lying between them. CDR3 residues: CASRTTGPNTEAFF. CDR3 nucleotides: TGTGCCAGTAGGACCACAGGGCCCAACACTGAAGCTTTCTTT.

The V and J genes are TRBV7-8 and TRBJ1-2; TRBD1 matches at 7 bases. The CDR3 runs to 14 residues. Trimming took 1 base from V and 7 from J; bases not matched to a gene: 6. Germline V CDR1 and CDR2: SGHVS, FQNEAQ. The CDR3 DNA follows: TGTGCCAGCAGCTTAGAGGGGGCGGACTGTGGCTACACCTTC. It is translated as CASSLEGADCGYTF. Full variable domain (outside the CDR3, taken from reference TRBV7-8 and TRBJ1-2): GAGVSQSPRYKVAKRGQDVALRCDPISGHVSLFWYQQALGQGPEFLTYFQNEAQLDKSGLPSDRFFAERPEGSVSTLKIQRTQQEDSAVYLCASSLEGADCGYTFGSGTRLTVV.

This clonotype was recorded at least ten times. J is TRBJ1-6 and V is TRBV21-1. TRBV21-1 counts as a pseudogene. The CDR3 contains 14 residues. CDR3 protein: CASSKEGLRNPLHF. For the CDR3, the DNA is TGTGCCAGCAGCAAAGAAGGCCTCCGTAACCCCCTCCACTTT.

This clonotype was recorded at least ten times. The chain uses TRBV12-3 or TRBV12-4 and TRBJ1-1, with D hard to call. The CDR3 runs to 11 residues. Trimming shortened V by 6 bases and J by 11 bases, and 13 bases separated the two germline ends. The CDR3 DNA is TGTGCCAGCAGGGGCCCCGGGTTGGCTTTCTTT. Amino acid sequence: CASRGPGLAFF.

This clonotype was detected many times. The CDR3: CASSLPGPADEQFF. CDR3 nucleotide sequence: TGCGCCAGCAGCTTACCGGGCCCCGCCGATGAGCAGTTCTTC. The chain uses TRBV5-1 and TRBJ2-1, with D unresolved. Germline-derived CDR1 and CDR2 are SGHRS and YFSETQ. The V end was cut by 2 bases, the J end by 8 bases, with 14 bases between. The CDR3 is 14 amino acids.

This clonotype was detected only a few times. The chain joins TRBV6-6 to TRBJ2-1, with 9 bases aligning to TRBD2. CDR1 MNHNY and CDR2 SVGAGI come from the germline V gene (reference sequence). The CDR3 is made up of 16 amino acids. V lost 5 bases and J lost 0; bases outside the gene matches: 5. CDR3 sequence: CASSLSAGGSYNEQFF. Written as DNA, the CDR3 is TGTGCCAGCAGTCTGTCAGCGGGGGGCTCCTACAATGAGCAGTTCTTC.

The chain carries TRBV20-1 and TRBJ2-5; 8 nucleotides match TRBD1. V was clipped by 6 bases and J by 5 bases; unmatched bases: 5. The germline V gene has CDR1 DFQATT and CDR2 SNEGSKA (reference sequence). The CDR3 totals 12 residues. Here the CDR3 reads CSAEGQVETQYF. The CDR3 nucleotides are TGCAGTGCGGAGGGACAGGTGGAGACCCAGTACTTC.